Listed below are T cell receptor beta chains from one sample, sequenced in a study of Graves' ophthalmopathy and Graves' hyperthyroidism. TCRdb called the multiplex PCR reads again in MiXCR, with one record for every CDR3 protein. The sample yields a few hundred thousand distinct CDR3 sequences, 20% to 25% seen once. Sequenced: peripheral blood. These receptors came from a woman in her forties or fifties with Graves' ophthalmopathy. Both conserved end residues are part of each CDR3. Fields, in order: CDR3 protein, CDR3 DNA, J gene, D gene, clone size, V gene. D genes are given only for firm matches. Only some rows state a clone size, as once, few, many or a class for expanded clones.

cdr3_aa: CSVEDPAASSGANVLTF; cdr3_nt: TGCAGCGTTGAAGACCCAGCGGCATCCTCTGGGGCCAACGTCCTGACTTTC; j_call: TRBJ2-6; d_call: -; clone_size: -; v_call: TRBV29-1
cdr3_aa: CASSLALGGLAGTDTQYF; cdr3_nt: TGTGCCAGCAGCTTAGCCCTAGGGGGACTAGCGGGAACAGATACGCAGTATTTT; j_call: TRBJ2-3; d_call: TRBD2; clone_size: once; v_call: TRBV7-2
cdr3_aa: CASSEEVVAASTSYEQYF; cdr3_nt: TGTGCCAGCAGTGAAGAGGTAGTAGCGGCCTCAACCTCCTACGAGCAGTACTTC; j_call: TRBJ2-7; d_call: -; clone_size: few; v_call: TRBV2
cdr3_aa: CASTQQALNTEAFF; cdr3_nt: TGTGCCAGCACCCAACAGGCCCTGAACACTGAAGCTTTCTTT; j_call: TRBJ1-1; d_call: -; clone_size: -; v_call: TRBV12-3/TRBV12-4
cdr3_aa: CASSLFTGDTIYF; cdr3_nt: TGTGCCAGCAGTTTGTTCACAGGCGACACCATATATTTT; j_call: TRBJ1-3; d_call: -; clone_size: many; v_call: TRBV12-3/TRBV12-4
cdr3_aa: CASSIAGYDGYTF; cdr3_nt: TGTGCCAGTAGTATCGCGGGGTATGATGGCTACACCTTC; j_call: TRBJ1-2; d_call: -; clone_size: many; v_call: TRBV19
cdr3_aa: CASSPRQDYEQYF; cdr3_nt: TGTGCCAGCAGTCCCCGACAGGACTACGAGCAGTACTTC; j_call: TRBJ2-7; d_call: -; clone_size: -; v_call: TRBV6-1
cdr3_aa: CASRQGLAEYQETQYF; cdr3_nt: TGTGCCAGCAGACAGGGACTAGCGGAATACCAAGAGACCCAGTACTTC; j_call: TRBJ2-5; d_call: TRBD2; clone_size: few; v_call: TRBV5-4
cdr3_aa: CASSPPREGAKNIQYF; cdr3_nt: TGTGCCAGCAGTCCCCCCCGGGAGGGAGCCAAAAACATTCAGTACTTC; j_call: TRBJ2-4; d_call: TRBD2; clone_size: many; v_call: TRBV28
cdr3_aa: CSVQPGPRGTGELFF; cdr3_nt: TGCAGCGTGCAGCCGGGGCCCCGAGGCACCGGGGAGCTGTTTTTT; j_call: TRBJ2-2; d_call: -; clone_size: few; v_call: TRBV29-1
cdr3_aa: CSVDDVNTEAFF; cdr3_nt: TGCAGCGTTGACGACGTAAACACTGAAGCTTTCTTT; j_call: TRBJ1-1; d_call: -; clone_size: many; v_call: TRBV29-1
cdr3_aa: CASSQDGQGNSPLHF; cdr3_nt: TGTGCCAGCAGCCAAGACGGACAGGGGAATTCACCCCTCCACTTT; j_call: TRBJ1-6; d_call: TRBD1; clone_size: many; v_call: TRBV3-1
cdr3_aa: CASSRSDSQETQYF; cdr3_nt: TGTGCCAGCAGTAGATCGGACAGTCAAGAGACCCAGTACTTC; j_call: TRBJ2-5; d_call: -; clone_size: -; v_call: TRBV6-5
cdr3_aa: CASSPRTASSYEQYF; cdr3_nt: TGCGCCAGCAGCCCACGGACAGCGAGCTCCTACGAGCAGTACTTC; j_call: TRBJ2-7; d_call: -; clone_size: -; v_call: TRBV5-1
cdr3_aa: CASSLFSGLETQYF; cdr3_nt: TGTGCCAGCAGTTTATTTTCGGGGCTAGAGACCCAGTACTTC; j_call: TRBJ2-5; d_call: -; clone_size: many; v_call: TRBV28
cdr3_aa: CASSLVTSGRGNTGELFF; cdr3_nt: TGTGCCAGCAGCTTAGTCACTAGCGGGAGAGGAAACACCGGGGAGCTGTTTTTT; j_call: TRBJ2-2; d_call: TRBD2; clone_size: few; v_call: TRBV11-1
cdr3_aa: CASLRDRGSNQPQHF; cdr3_nt: TGTGCCAGCTTACGAGACAGGGGGAGCAATCAGCCCCAGCATTTT; j_call: TRBJ1-5; d_call: TRBD1; clone_size: many; v_call: TRBV2
cdr3_aa: CASSLDRTIPYEQYF; cdr3_nt: TGCGCCAGCAGCTTGGACAGGACGATCCCCTACGAGCAGTACTTC; j_call: TRBJ2-7; d_call: -; clone_size: many; v_call: TRBV5-1
cdr3_aa: CASSLGLSYEQHF; cdr3_nt: TGTGCCAGCAGCCTAGGACTATCCTACGAGCAGCACTTC; j_call: TRBJ2-7; d_call: -; clone_size: -; v_call: TRBV7-2
cdr3_aa: CASSEYMGQGVYEQYF; cdr3_nt: TGTGCCAGCAGTGAATATATGGGACAGGGGGTCTACGAGCAGTACTTC; j_call: TRBJ2-7; d_call: TRBD1; clone_size: many; v_call: TRBV25-1
cdr3_aa: CATALGRSGGYTF; cdr3_nt: TGTGCCACCGCCCTGGGAAGGTCAGGGGGCTACACCTTC; j_call: TRBJ1-2; d_call: -; clone_size: many; v_call: TRBV6-1
cdr3_aa: CASSPTAGGYHEQYF; cdr3_nt: TGTGCCAGCAGCCCTACGGCGGGAGGGTACCACGAGCAGTACTTC; j_call: TRBJ2-7; d_call: TRBD2; clone_size: many; v_call: TRBV7-3
cdr3_aa: CASSDRGDQYF; cdr3_nt: TGTGCCAGCAGTGACAGGGGGGATCAGTACTTC; j_call: TRBJ2-4; d_call: TRBD1; clone_size: -; v_call: TRBV3-1
cdr3_aa: CASVRGQVNYGYTF; cdr3_nt: TGTGCCAGTGTCCGCGGACAAGTTAACTATGGCTACACCTTC; j_call: TRBJ1-2; d_call: -; clone_size: many; v_call: TRBV5-8
cdr3_aa: CASGRESTGNTIYF; cdr3_nt: TGTGCTAGTGGACGGGAATCGACTGGAAACACCATATATTTT; j_call: TRBJ1-3; d_call: -; clone_size: many; v_call: TRBV12-5
cdr3_aa: CAWSSSPLSGNTEAFF; cdr3_nt: TGTGCCTGGAGTAGCAGCCCTCTGAGTGGGAACACTGAAGCTTTCTTT; j_call: TRBJ1-1; d_call: -; clone_size: -; v_call: TRBV30
cdr3_aa: CATSDPGNTGELFF; cdr3_nt: TGTGCCACCAGTGATCCGGGTAACACCGGGGAGCTGTTTTTT; j_call: TRBJ2-2; d_call: -; clone_size: many; v_call: TRBV24-1
cdr3_aa: CATRSGSNTEAFF; cdr3_nt: TGTGCCACCAGATCAGGGTCGAACACTGAAGCTTTCTTT; j_call: TRBJ1-1; d_call: -; clone_size: many; v_call: TRBV24-1
cdr3_aa: CAAGGTGDRTEAFF; cdr3_nt: TGTGCCGCCGGGGGGACAGGGGACCGCACTGAAGCTTTCTTT; j_call: TRBJ1-1; d_call: TRBD1; clone_size: many; v_call: TRBV19
cdr3_aa: CSARDLGEAFF; cdr3_nt: TGCAGTGCTAGAGATCTCGGAGAAGCTTTCTTT; j_call: TRBJ1-1; d_call: -; clone_size: -; v_call: TRBV20-1
cdr3_aa: CASSSPGTGGNQPQHF; cdr3_nt: TGTGCCAGCAGTTCCCCGGGGACAGGGGGCAATCAGCCCCAGCATTTT; j_call: TRBJ1-5; d_call: TRBD1; clone_size: many; v_call: TRBV6-5
cdr3_aa: CASSASWTVNIQYF; cdr3_nt: TGTGCCAGCAGTGCGTCGTGGACAGTAAACATTCAGTACTTC; j_call: TRBJ2-4; d_call: -; clone_size: many; v_call: TRBV12-3/TRBV12-4
cdr3_aa: CASSQNSPLHF; cdr3_nt: TGTGCCAGTAGTCAAAATTCACCCCTCCACTTT; j_call: TRBJ1-6; d_call: -; clone_size: -; v_call: TRBV19
cdr3_aa: CSAQTPGGETQYF; cdr3_nt: TGCAGTGCGCAAACACCGGGGGGAGAGACCCAGTACTTC; j_call: TRBJ2-5; d_call: TRBD2; clone_size: many; v_call: TRBV20-1
cdr3_aa: CASSEDTSGRTDTQYF; cdr3_nt: TGTGCCAGCAGTGAAGACACTAGCGGGCGCACAGATACGCAGTATTTT; j_call: TRBJ2-3; d_call: TRBD2; clone_size: few; v_call: TRBV6-1
cdr3_aa: CSARDQPRAEVETQYF; cdr3_nt: TGCAGTGCTAGAGATCAGCCGAGGGCCGAAGTGGAGACCCAGTACTTC; j_call: TRBJ2-5; d_call: -; clone_size: many; v_call: TRBV20-1
cdr3_aa: CATSDSRAETQYF; cdr3_nt: TGTGCCACCAGTGACTCGAGAGCGGAGACCCAGTACTTC; j_call: TRBJ2-5; d_call: -; clone_size: many; v_call: TRBV24-1
cdr3_aa: CASSGVGEAFF; cdr3_nt: TGTGCCAGCAGCGGGGTAGGTGAAGCTTTCTTT; j_call: TRBJ1-1; d_call: -; clone_size: -; v_call: TRBV6-1
cdr3_aa: CASSPDRVIAKNIQYF; cdr3_nt: TGTGCCAGCTCCCCGGACAGGGTTATAGCCAAAAACATTCAGTACTTC; j_call: TRBJ2-4; d_call: TRBD1; clone_size: many; v_call: TRBV18
cdr3_aa: CASSQVNQPQHF; cdr3_nt: TGCGCCAGCAGCCAGGTAAATCAGCCCCAGCATTTT; j_call: TRBJ1-5; d_call: -; clone_size: -; v_call: TRBV4-1
cdr3_aa: CASGIHYEQYF; cdr3_nt: TGTGCCAGCGGGATTCACTACGAGCAGTACTTC; j_call: TRBJ2-7; d_call: -; clone_size: many; v_call: TRBV7-2
cdr3_aa: CASSYGGGLSYEQYF; cdr3_nt: TGTGCCAGCAGTTACGGGGGCGGGCTATCCTACGAGCAGTACTTC; j_call: TRBJ2-7; d_call: -; clone_size: many; v_call: TRBV6-5
cdr3_aa: CASSYSVRAPYGYTF; cdr3_nt: TGTGCCAGCAGTTACTCGGTCAGGGCCCCCTATGGCTACACCTTC; j_call: TRBJ1-2; d_call: -; clone_size: many; v_call: TRBV6-5
cdr3_aa: CSATGTAYEQYF; cdr3_nt: TGCAGTGCTACCGGGACAGCCTACGAGCAGTACTTC; j_call: TRBJ2-7; d_call: TRBD1; clone_size: many; v_call: TRBV20-1
cdr3_aa: CASSSRPYEQYF; cdr3_nt: TGTGCCAGCAGTTCTAGACCCTACGAGCAGTACTTC; j_call: TRBJ2-7; d_call: -; clone_size: many; v_call: TRBV6-5
cdr3_aa: CASSGTGSRGAEAFF; cdr3_nt: TGTGCCAGCAGCGGGACAGGTTCCCGGGGGGCTGAAGCTTTCTTT; j_call: TRBJ1-1; d_call: TRBD1; clone_size: many; v_call: TRBV12-3/TRBV12-4
cdr3_aa: CASSQDAGYTGELFF; cdr3_nt: TGCGCCAGCAGCCAAGATGCGGGGTACACCGGGGAGCTGTTTTTT; j_call: TRBJ2-2; d_call: -; clone_size: few; v_call: TRBV4-1
cdr3_aa: CASSDPETQYF; cdr3_nt: TGTGCCAGCAGTGATCCGGAGACCCAGTACTTC; j_call: TRBJ2-5; d_call: -; clone_size: -; v_call: TRBV2
cdr3_aa: CAWSEKSRMNTEAFF; cdr3_nt: TGTGCCTGGAGTGAGAAATCAAGGATGAACACTGAAGCTTTCTTT; j_call: TRBJ1-1; d_call: -; clone_size: many; v_call: TRBV30
cdr3_aa: CASSPGTGNGNTEAFF; cdr3_nt: TGTGCCAGCAGTCCCGGGACAGGGAACGGGAACACTGAAGCTTTCTTT; j_call: TRBJ1-1; d_call: TRBD1; clone_size: -; v_call: TRBV2